This TCR beta chain stems from a study of shared clonotypes between healthy human individuals. A CD45RA-negative memory subset and a CD45RA+ naive subset were separated from the CD4+ cells. Regarding this clone: Antigen specificity is unknown.

Trimming took off 7 bases at V and 10 bases at J, with 17 bases between the two ends. The CDR3 sequence is 14 residues long. Germline V gives CDR1 SNHLY, CDR2 FYNNEI. Whole-study results and caveats: Generally, naive subsets (rather than memory subsets) showed larger estimated richness. Genetic and exposure-history diversity was limited by the few donors.

Samples underwent the assay at deep level. Profiled with immunoSEQ multiplex PCR; TCRdb holds only in-frame clones, not every one. The sample consists of 2 million to 2.5 million clones, roughly 96% of them appearing once. The chain joins TRBV2 to TRBJ1-6, with D possibly being TRBD1 (6 bases). Material for sequencing was naive CD4+ T cells sorted from blood. Subset reported: CD45RA+ positively selected. The sequence derives from a young man in good health. The CDR3 DNA follows: TGTGCCAGCACCCCGGACAGTTCCTTGTCACCCCTCCACTTT. Amino acid sequence: CASTPDSSLSPLHF.